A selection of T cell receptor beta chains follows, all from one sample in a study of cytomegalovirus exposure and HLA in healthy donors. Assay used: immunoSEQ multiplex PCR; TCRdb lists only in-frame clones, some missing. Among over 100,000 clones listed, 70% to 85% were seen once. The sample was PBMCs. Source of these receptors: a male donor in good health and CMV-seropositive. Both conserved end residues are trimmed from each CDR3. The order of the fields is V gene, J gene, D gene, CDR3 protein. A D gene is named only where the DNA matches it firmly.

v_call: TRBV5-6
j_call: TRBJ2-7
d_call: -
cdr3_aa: ASSPRRGPATEQY

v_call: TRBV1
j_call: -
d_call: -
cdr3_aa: TSRQKGQGAYEQY

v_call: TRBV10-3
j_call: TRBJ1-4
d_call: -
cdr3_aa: AISAAPGEKLF

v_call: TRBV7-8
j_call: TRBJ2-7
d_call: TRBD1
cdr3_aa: ASSPSTGVAYEQY

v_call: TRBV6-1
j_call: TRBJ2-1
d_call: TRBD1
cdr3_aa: ASSERGRGLHNEQF

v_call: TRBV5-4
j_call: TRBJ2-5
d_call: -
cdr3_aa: ASSKTGSQETQY

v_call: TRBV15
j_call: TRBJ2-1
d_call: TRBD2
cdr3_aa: ATSRDAGGSYNEQF

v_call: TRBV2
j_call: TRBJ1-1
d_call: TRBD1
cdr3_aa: ASRRDSQGEAF

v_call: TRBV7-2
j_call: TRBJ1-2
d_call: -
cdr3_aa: ASSLARDYGYT

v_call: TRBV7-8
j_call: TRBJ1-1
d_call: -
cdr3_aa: ASSLSIRGEAF

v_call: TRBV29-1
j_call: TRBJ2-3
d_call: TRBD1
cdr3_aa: SGSQGAPPDTQY

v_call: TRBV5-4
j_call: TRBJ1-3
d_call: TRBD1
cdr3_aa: ASSQGQGRNTIY

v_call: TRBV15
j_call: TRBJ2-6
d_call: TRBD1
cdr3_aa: ATSRDGTGGANGLT

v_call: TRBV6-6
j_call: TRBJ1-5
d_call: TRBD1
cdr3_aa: ASSLDRDSSNQPQH

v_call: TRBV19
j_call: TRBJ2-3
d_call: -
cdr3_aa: ASSIARGGLRADTQY

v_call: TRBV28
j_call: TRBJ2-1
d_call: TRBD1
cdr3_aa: ASRGDSPNEQF

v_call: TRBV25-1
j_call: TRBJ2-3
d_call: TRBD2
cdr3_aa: ASSDPGTSGMTDTQY

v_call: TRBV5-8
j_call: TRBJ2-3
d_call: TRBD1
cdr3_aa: ASSSRGRTDTQY

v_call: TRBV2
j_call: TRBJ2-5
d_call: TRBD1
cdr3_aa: ASSPDREETQY

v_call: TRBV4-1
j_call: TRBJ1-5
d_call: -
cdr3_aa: ASSQVGSQPQH

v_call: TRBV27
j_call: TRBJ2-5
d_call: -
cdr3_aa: ASSPTHKSGETQY

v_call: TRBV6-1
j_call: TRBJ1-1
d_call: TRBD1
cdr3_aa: ASSELRGPMNTEAF

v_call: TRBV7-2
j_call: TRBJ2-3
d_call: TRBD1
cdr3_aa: ASSLVTTGLVGADTQY

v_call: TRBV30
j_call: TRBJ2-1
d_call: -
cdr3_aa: AWNSDSSSYNEQF

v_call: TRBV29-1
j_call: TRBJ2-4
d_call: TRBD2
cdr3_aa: SVRGTLTKNIQY

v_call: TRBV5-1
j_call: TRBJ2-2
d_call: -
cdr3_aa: ASSEGGRTGELF

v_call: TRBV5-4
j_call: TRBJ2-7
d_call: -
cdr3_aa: ASSLGGGAIYEQY

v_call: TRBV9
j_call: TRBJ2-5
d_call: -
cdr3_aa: ASSVPWRGRKTETQY

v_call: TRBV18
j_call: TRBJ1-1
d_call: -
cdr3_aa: ASSLDRLNTEAF

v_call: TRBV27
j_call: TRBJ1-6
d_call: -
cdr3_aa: ASSLWSYRDLNSPLH

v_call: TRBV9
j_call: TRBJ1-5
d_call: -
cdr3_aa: ASSAGGLSNQPQH

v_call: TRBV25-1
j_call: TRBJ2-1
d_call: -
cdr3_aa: ASSEAGVVNEQF

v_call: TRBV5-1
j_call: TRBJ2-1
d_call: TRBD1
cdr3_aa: ASSGDRGSVDNEQF

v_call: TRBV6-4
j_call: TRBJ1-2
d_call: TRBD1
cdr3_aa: ASSVSSTGTSGYT

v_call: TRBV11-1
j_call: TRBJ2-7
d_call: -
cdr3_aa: ASSLVGSEQY

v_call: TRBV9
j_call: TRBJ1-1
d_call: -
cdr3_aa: ASSAGGGRTEAF

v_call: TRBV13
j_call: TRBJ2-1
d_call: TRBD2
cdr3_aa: ASSLRLAGINEQF

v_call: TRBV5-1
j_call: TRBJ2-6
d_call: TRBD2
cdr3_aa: ASSLVVAGIGANGLT

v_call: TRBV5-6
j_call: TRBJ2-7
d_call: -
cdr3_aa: ASSLVLAVYEQY